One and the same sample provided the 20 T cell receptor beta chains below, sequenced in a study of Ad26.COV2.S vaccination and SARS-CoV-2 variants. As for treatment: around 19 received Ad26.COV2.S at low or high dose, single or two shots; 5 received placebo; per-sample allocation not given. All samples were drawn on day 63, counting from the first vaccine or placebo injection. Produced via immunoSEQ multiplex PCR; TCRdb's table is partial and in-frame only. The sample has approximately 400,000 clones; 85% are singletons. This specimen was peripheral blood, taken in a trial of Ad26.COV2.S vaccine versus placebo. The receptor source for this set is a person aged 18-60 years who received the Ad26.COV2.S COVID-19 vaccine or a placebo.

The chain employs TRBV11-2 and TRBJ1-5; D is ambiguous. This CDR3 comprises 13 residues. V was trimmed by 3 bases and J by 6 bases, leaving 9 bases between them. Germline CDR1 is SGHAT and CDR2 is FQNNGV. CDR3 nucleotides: TGTGCCAGCAGCTTCTTGGGAGGTCAGCCCCAGCATTTT. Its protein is CASSFLGGQPQHF. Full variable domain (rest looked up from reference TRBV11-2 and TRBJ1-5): EAGVAQSPRYKIIEKRQSVAFWCNPISGHATLYWYQQILGQGPKLLIQFQNNGVVDDSQLPKDRFSAERLKGVDSTLKIQPAKLEDSAVYLCASSFLGGQPQHFGDGTRLSIL.

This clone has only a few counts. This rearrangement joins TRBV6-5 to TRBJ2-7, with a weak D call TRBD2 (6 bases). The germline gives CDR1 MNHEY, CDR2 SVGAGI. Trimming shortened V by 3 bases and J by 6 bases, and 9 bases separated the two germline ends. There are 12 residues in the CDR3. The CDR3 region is CASSYRGTEQYF. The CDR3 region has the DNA TGTGCCAGCAGTTATCGCGGGACCGAGCAGTACTTC.

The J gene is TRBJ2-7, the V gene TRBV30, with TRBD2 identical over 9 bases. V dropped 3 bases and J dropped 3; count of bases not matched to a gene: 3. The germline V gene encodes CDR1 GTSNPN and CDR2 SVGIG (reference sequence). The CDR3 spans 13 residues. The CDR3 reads CAWSRLADYEQYF. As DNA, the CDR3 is TGTGCCTGGAGCCGACTAGCGGACTACGAGCAGTACTTC. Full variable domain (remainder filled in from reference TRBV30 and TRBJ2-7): SQTIHQWPATLVQPVGSPLSLECTVEGTSNPNLYWYRQAAGRGLQLLFYSVGIGQISSEVPQNLSASRPQDRQFILSSKKLLLSDSGFYLCAWSRLADYEQYFGPGTRLTVT.

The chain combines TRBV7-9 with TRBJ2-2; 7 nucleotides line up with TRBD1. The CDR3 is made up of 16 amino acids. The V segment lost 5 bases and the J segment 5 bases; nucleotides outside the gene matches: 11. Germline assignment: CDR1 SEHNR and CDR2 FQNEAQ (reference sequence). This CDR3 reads CASSIDRVTETGELFF. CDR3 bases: TGTGCCAGCAGCATAGACAGGGTGACTGAGACCGGGGAGCTGTTTTTT.

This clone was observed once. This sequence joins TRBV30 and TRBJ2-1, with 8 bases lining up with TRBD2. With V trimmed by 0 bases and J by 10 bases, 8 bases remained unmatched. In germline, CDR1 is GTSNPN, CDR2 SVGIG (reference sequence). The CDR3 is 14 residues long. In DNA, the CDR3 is TGTGCCTGGAGTGTACTTCGGGGGGGAGGAGAGCAGTTCTTC. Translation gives CAWSVLRGGGEQFF.

CDR3: CASSSQGRGGELFF. The CDR3 DNA is TGTGCCAGCAGTTCACAGGGGAGGGGCGGGGAGCTGTTTTTT. The genes are TRBV28 and TRBJ2-2, with D perhaps assigned TRBD1 or TRBD2 (7 bases each). The germline V gene has CDR1 MDHEN and CDR2 SYDVKM. This CDR3 has 14 residues. With 4 bases removed from V and 7 bases from J, the gap between germline ends came to 13 bases.

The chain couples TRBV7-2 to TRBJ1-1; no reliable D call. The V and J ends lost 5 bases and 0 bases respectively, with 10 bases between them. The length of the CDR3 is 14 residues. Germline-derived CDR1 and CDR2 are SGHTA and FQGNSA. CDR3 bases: TGTGCCAGCAGCATAAAGTTCATGAACACTGAAGCTTTCTTT. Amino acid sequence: CASSIKFMNTEAFF. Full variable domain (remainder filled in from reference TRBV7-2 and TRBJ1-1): GAGVSQSPSNKVTEKGKDVELRCDPISGHTALYWYRQSLGQGLEFLIYFQGNSAPDKSGLPSDRFSAERTGGSVSTLTIQRTQQEDSAVYLCASSIKFMNTEAFFGQGTRLTVV.

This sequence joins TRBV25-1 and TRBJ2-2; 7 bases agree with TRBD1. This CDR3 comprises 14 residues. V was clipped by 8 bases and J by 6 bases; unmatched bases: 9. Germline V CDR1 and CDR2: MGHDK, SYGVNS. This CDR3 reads CASAPTGFAGELFF. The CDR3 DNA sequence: TGTGCCAGCGCCCCGACAGGGTTTGCCGGGGAGCTGTTTTTT.

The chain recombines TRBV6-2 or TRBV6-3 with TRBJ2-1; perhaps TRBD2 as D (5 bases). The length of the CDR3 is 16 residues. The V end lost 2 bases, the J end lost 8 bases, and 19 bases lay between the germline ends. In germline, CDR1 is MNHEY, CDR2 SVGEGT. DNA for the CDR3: TGTGCCAGCAGTTACGGACTTCTAAGGCCCAGCGATGAGCAGTTCTTC. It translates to CASSYGLLRPSDEQFF.

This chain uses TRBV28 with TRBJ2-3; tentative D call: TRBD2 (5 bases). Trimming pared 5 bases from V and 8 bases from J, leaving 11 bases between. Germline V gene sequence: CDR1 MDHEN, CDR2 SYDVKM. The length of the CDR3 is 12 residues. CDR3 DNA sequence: TGTGCCAGCAGTACACTAGTACCTACGCAGTATTTT. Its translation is CASSTLVPTQYF.

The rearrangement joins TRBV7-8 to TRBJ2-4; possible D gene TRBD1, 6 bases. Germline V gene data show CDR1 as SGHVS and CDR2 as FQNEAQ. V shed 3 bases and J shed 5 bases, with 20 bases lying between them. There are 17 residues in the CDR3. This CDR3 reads CASSFTILGRGENIQYF. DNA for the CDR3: TGTGCCAGCAGCTTTACGATTCTCGGCAGGGGCGAAAACATTCAGTACTTC. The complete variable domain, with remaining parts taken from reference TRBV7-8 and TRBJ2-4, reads GAGVSQSPRYKVAKRGQDVALRCDPISGHVSLFWYQQALGQGPEFLTYFQNEAQLDKSGLPSDRFFAERPEGSVSTLKIQRTQQEDSAVYLCASSFTILGRGENIQYFGAGTRLSVL.

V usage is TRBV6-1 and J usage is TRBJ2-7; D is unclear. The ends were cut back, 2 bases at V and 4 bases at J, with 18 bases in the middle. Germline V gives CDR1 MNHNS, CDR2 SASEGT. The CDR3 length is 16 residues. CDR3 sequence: CASSENVGWRLYEQYF. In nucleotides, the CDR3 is TGTGCCAGCAGTGAAAACGTCGGCTGGCGGCTTTACGAGCAGTACTTC.

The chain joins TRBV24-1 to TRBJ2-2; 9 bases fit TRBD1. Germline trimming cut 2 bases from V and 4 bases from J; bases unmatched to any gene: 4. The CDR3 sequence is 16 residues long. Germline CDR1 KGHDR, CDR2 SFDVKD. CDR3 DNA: TGTGCCACCAGTGATTACAGGGGGCGCATCACCGGGGAGCTGTTTTTT. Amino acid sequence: CATSDYRGRITGELFF.

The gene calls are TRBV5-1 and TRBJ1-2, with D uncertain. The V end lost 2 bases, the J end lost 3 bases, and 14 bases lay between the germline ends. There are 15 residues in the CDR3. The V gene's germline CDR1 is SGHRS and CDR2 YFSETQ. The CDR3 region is CASSFPPEGYYGYTF. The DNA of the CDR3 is TGCGCCAGCAGCTTCCCGCCGGAGGGATACTATGGCTACACCTTC.

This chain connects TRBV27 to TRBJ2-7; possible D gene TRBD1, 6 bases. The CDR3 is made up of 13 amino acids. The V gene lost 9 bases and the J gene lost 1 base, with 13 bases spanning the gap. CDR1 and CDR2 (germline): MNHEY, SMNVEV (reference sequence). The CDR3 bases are TGTGCCAGAGGGGGTGTCAGTTCCTACGAGCAGTACTTC. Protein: CARGGVSSYEQYF.

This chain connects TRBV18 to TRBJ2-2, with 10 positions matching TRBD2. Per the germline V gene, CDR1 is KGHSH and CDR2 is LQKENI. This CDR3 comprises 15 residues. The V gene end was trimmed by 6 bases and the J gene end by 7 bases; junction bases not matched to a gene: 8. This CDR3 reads CASSGAGGPVGELFF. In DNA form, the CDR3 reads TGTGCCAGCTCCGGAGCGGGGGGGCCTGTCGGGGAGCTGTTTTTT.

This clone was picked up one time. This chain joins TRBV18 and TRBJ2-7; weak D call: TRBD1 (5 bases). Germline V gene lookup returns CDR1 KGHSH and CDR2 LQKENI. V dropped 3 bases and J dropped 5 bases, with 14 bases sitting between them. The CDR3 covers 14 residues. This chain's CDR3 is CASSPAGIRHEQYF. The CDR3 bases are TGTGCCAGCTCACCCGCAGGGATTAGACACGAGCAGTACTTC.

CDR3: CASSPVGSEAFF. CDR3 nucleotides: TGTGCCAGCAGCCCAGTGGGGAGTGAAGCTTTCTTT. This chain joins TRBV7-2 and TRBJ1-1; no reliable D call. The CDR3 runs 12 residues. Germline V gene lookup returns CDR1 SGHTA and CDR2 FQGNSA. V shed 5 bases and J shed 7 bases, with 11 bases lying between them.

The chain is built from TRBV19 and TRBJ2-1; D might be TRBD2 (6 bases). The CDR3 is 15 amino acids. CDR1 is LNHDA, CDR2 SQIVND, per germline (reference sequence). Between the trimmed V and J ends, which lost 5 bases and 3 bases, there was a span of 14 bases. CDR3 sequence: CASSPRLGGYNEQFF. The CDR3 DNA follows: TGTGCCAGTAGTCCACGCCTGGGGGGCTACAATGAGCAGTTCTTC.

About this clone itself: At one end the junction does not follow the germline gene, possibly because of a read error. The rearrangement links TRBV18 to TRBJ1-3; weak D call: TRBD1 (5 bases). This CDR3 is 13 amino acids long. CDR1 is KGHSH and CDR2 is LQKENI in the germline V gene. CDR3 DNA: TGTGCCAGCTTACCAGCAGGGCGAAACACCATATATTTT. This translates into CASLPAGRNTIYF.